The clone carrying this T cell receptor (beta chain) was detected ten times or more. Its antigen is unidentified. The entry originates in a study of T cells in Graves' hyperthyroidism and ophthalmopathy. Study results and limitations: The authors' 13 V-J model separated ophthalmopathy from stable hyperthyroidism.

RNA transcripts were the template for amplifying TCR beta CDR3 regions. The HTBI primer set drove a first-round RT-PCR of the TCR CDR3. One entry per CDR3 protein results from TCRdb running MiXCR on the multiplex PCR reads. The sample lists roughly 500,000 distinct CDR3 sequences; about 43% were seen once. Sequenced input: peripheral blood or thyroid tissue (not recorded which). The source is an adult woman with Graves' disease, either hyperthyroidism or ophthalmopathy (not recorded which).

In DNA form, the CDR3 reads TGTGCCAGCAGCCCCGGCGTTACAGGGGAGAACACTGAAGCTTTCTTT. Translated: CASSPGVTGENTEAFF. V usage is TRBV7-9 and J usage is TRBJ1-1; TRBD1 aligns across 7 bases. Germline V gene data show CDR1 as SEHNR and CDR2 as FQNEAQ (reference sequence). The ends lost 5 bases at V and 1 base at J; junction bases unmatched: 10. The CDR3 is 16 amino acids.